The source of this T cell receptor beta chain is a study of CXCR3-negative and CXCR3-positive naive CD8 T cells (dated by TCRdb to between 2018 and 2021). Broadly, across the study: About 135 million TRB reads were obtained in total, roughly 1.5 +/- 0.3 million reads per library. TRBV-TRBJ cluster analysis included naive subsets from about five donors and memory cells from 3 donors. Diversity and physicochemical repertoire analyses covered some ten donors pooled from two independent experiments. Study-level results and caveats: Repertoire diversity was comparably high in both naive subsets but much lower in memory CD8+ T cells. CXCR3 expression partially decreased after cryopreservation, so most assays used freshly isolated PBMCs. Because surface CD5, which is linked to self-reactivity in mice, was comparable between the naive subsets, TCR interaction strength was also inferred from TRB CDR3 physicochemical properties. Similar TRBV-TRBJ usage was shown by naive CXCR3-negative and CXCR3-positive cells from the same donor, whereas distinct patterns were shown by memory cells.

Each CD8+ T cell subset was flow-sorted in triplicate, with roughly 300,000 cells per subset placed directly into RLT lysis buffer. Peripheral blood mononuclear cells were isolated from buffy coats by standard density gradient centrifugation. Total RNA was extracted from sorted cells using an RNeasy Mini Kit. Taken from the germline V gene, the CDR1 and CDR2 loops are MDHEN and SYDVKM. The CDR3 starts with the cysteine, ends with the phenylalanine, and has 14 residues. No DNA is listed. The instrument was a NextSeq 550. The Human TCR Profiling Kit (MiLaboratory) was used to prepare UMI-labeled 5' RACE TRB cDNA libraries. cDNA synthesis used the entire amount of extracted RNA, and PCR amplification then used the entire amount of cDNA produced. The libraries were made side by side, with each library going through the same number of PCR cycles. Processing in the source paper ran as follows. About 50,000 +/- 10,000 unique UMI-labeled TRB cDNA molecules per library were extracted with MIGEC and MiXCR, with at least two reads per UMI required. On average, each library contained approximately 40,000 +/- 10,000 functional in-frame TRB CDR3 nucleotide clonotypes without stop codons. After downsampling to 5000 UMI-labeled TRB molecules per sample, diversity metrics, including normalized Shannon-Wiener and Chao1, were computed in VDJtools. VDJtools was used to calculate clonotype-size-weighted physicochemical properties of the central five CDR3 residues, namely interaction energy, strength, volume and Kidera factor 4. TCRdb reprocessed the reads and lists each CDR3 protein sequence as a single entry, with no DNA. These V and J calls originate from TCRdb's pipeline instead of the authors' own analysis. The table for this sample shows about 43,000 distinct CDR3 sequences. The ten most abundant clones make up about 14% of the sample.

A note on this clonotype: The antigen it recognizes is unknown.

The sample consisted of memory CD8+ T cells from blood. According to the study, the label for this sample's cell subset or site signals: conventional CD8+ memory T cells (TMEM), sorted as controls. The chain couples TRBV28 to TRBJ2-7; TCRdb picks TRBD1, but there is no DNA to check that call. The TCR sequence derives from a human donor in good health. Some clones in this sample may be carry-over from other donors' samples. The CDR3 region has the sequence CASSYPGDGYEQYF.